The 17 T cell receptor beta chains in this list originate from one sample, sequenced in a study of T-cell reconstitution after alpha-beta-depleted transplantation in children. Unique molecular identifiers were built into the TCRbeta library. TCRdb re-called the PCR reads through MiXCR, storing one row per CDR3 protein. The table has hundreds of thousands of distinct CDR3 sequences, around 16% seen once. Source: PBMCs, mostly from graft donor cells, taken 360 days after TCRalphabeta/CD19-depleted stem cell transplant. Source of these receptors: a boy in the first two years of life who had a stem cell transplant for Wiskott-Aldrich syndrome, so the T cells may come from the graft donor.

The V call is TRBV28, the J call TRBJ2-1; maybe TRBD1 (6 bases). Germline CDR1 MDHEN, CDR2 SYDVKM. The CDR3 spans 17 residues. V was shortened by 7 bases and J by 3 bases, with 22 bases between the two germline ends. CDR3 DNA sequence: TGTGCCAGCAACTCGCATACAGGGATGGTTTACTACAATGAGCAGTTCTTC. Translation: CASNSHTGMVYYNEQFF.

This clonotype was recorded a few times. The gene calls are TRBV7-7 and TRBJ2-1, with 8 bases fitting TRBD1. Trimming removed 5 bases from V and 4 bases from J; junction bases left unmatched: 7. This CDR3 has 15 amino acids. From germline, CDR1 is SSHAT and CDR2 FNYEAQ (reference sequence). CDR3 residues: CASSPGQGRYNEQFF. CDR3 DNA sequence: TGTGCCAGCAGCCCAGGACAGGGACGATACAATGAGCAGTTCTTC. Full variable domain (remainder filled in from reference TRBV7-7 and TRBJ2-1): GAGVSQSPRYKVTKRGQDVTLRCDPISSHATLYWYQQALGQGPEFLTYFNYEAQPDKSGLPSDRFSAERPEGSISTLTIQRTEQRDSAMYRCASSPGQGRYNEQFFGPGTRLTVL.

The rearrangement joins TRBV6-2 or TRBV6-3 to TRBJ1-2; D perhaps matches TRBD1 (5 bases). Looked up from germline, CDR1 is MNHEY and CDR2 is SVGEGT. The V gene lost 5 bases and the J gene lost 6 bases, with 19 bases spanning the gap. The CDR3 is made up of 15 amino acids. The CDR3 coding sequence is TGTGCCAGCAGTCTCCTCGAGGGGCGTCGGGATGGCTACACCTTC. Protein sequence: CASSLLEGRRDGYTF.

This clonotype was found a few times. This chain links TRBV5-1 with TRBJ2-2; D not certain. The germline gives CDR1 SGHRS, CDR2 YFSETQ. There are 14 residues in the CDR3. Trimming shortened V by 0 bases and J by 13 bases, and 16 bases separated the two germline ends. The CDR3, as DNA: TGCGCCAGCAGCTTGGGTGGTGACCCGACGGGGCTGTTTTTT. Encoded protein: CASSLGGDPTGLFF.

This clonotype was counted a few times. The rearrangement joins TRBV9 to TRBJ2-3; D call uncertain. Germline V gene lookup returns CDR1 SGDLS and CDR2 YYNGEE. Trimming took off 3 bases at V and 3 bases at J, with 11 bases between the two ends. CDR3 length equals 14 residues. CDR3 protein: CASSDFLTTDTQYF. The CDR3 DNA is TGTGCCAGCAGCGACTTTCTGACTACAGATACGCAGTATTTT.

CDR3 residues: CASSRRTSGRDYNEQFF. The CDR3 coding sequence is TGTGCCAGCAGCCGTAGGACTAGCGGGAGAGACTACAATGAGCAGTTCTTC. V gene TRBV12-3 or TRBV12-4 combines with J gene TRBJ2-1; 13 bases align to TRBD2. The CDR3 loop spans 17 amino acids. The ends lost 6 bases at V and 3 bases at J; junction bases unmatched: 8.

This clonotype was observed a few times. This chain links TRBV7-2 with TRBJ2-7; 10 positions agree with TRBD1. This CDR3 has 17 residues. Germline trimming cut 5 bases from V and 3 bases from J; bases unmatched to any gene: 13. The germline V gene encodes CDR1 SGHTA and CDR2 FQGNSA. The CDR3 sequence: CASSLLPPGTGVYEQYF. For the CDR3, the DNA is TGTGCCAGCAGCCTCTTACCACCCGGGACAGGGGTCTACGAGCAGTACTTC.

This clonotype has a handful of counts. J is TRBJ2-1 and V is TRBV4-2; TRBD2 might be the D (6 bases). Germline CDR1 LGHNA, CDR2 YNFKEQ. The CDR3 consists of 16 residues. V lost 0 bases and J 4 bases, leaving 13 bases between the germline ends. This CDR3 reads CASSQEGERGYNEQFF. CDR3 DNA: TGTGCCAGCAGCCAAGAGGGAGAACGGGGGTACAATGAGCAGTTCTTC.

The chain joins TRBV15 to TRBJ2-6; D remains ambiguous. This CDR3 has 17 residues. CDR1 is LNHNV and CDR2 is YYDKDF in the germline V gene (reference sequence). Deletions cut 3 bases from V and 1 base from J, with 13 bases between. The CDR3 bases are TGTGCCACCAGCAGGACCAGCCAAGCTTCTGGGGCCAACGTCCTGACTTTC. It yields the protein CATSRTSQASGANVLTF.

This clonotype was recorded at least ten times. The chain is built from TRBV6-5 and TRBJ2-7, with no clear D. The CDR3 totals 9 residues. The V and J ends lost 8 bases and 4 bases respectively, with 3 bases between them. Germline V gives CDR1 MNHEY, CDR2 SVGAGI. CDR3 residues: CASGYEQYF. CDR3 in DNA: TGTGCCAGCGGGTACGAGCAGTACTTC.

The chain carries TRBV20-1 and TRBJ2-5, with D possibly matching TRBD2 (5 bases). CDR1 and CDR2 from the germline V gene are DFQATT and SNEGSKA (reference sequence). V lost 5 bases to trimming and J lost 7 bases, with 8 bases between them. This CDR3 spans 10 amino acids. CDR3 amino acids: CSAGGLTQYF. CDR3 in DNA: TGCAGTGCTGGTGGACTGACCCAGTACTTC.

This clonotype has only a few counts. The rearrangement joins TRBV5-6 to TRBJ2-7; 7 nucleotides match TRBD1. The junction had 10 bases not matched to a gene; V was cut back by 0 bases and J by 4 bases. Germline lookup yields CDR1 SGHDT and CDR2 YYEEEE. The CDR3 runs to 16 residues. The CDR3 DNA reads as TGTGCCAGCAGCTTGGCCCCGGGACAGTCTCTTTACGAGCAGTACTTC. It yields the protein CASSLAPGQSLYEQYF. Together with reference TRBV5-6 and TRBJ2-7, the CDR3 gives the full variable domain: DAGVTQSPTHLIKTRGQQVTLRCSPKSGHDTVSWYQQALGQGPQFIFQYYEEEERQRGNFPDRFSGHQFPNYSSELNVNALLLGDSALYLCASSLAPGQSLYEQYFGPGTRLTVT.

The chain employs TRBV12-3 or TRBV12-4 and TRBJ2-3, with 7 bases lining up with TRBD1. The CDR3 is 13 residues long. The junction had 3 bases not matched to a gene; V was cut back by 7 bases and J by 2 bases. The DNA for the CDR3 is TGTGCCAGCAAAGGGACAGTCACAGATACGCAGTATTTT. It specifies CASKGTVTDTQYF.

The chain recombines TRBV7-2 with TRBJ2-4, with 7 nucleotides matching TRBD1. Germline CDR1 reads SGHTA; CDR2 reads FQGNSA. The V and J ends lost 1 base and 9 bases, in that order; junction bases with no gene match: 12. The CDR3 contains 16 residues. Here the CDR3 reads CASSLDVTGPWGIQYF. The CDR3 DNA is TGTGCCAGCAGCTTAGATGTGACAGGGCCGTGGGGCATTCAGTACTTC.

This clonotype was counted a few times. This sequence joins TRBV5-6 and TRBJ2-1; 9 nucleotides line up with TRBD2. The CDR3 sequence is 16 residues long. V dropped 1 base and J dropped 5; count of bases not matched to a gene: 7. Germline V gene lookup returns CDR1 SGHDT and CDR2 YYEEEE. The CDR3 bases are TGTGCCAGCAGCTTGATAGCGGGAGAGTACGACAATGAGCAGTTCTTC. Its protein is CASSLIAGEYDNEQFF.

The rearrangement links TRBV7-6 to TRBJ2-3; TRBD2 matches at 7 bases. CDR1 and CDR2 (germline): SGHVS, FNYEAQ. This CDR3 is 15 amino acids long. V gave up 0 bases and J gave up 4 bases; unmatched junction bases: 4. As DNA, the CDR3 is TGTGCCAGCAGCTTAGCGGGGGGGTGGGCAGATACGCAGTATTTT. The encoded protein is CASSLAGGWADTQYF. The full variable domain, its missing parts supplied by reference TRBV7-6 and TRBJ2-3, is GAGVSQSPRYKVTKRGQDVALRCDPISGHVSLYWYRQALGQGPEFLTYFNYEAQQDKSGLPNDRFSAERPEGSISTLTIQRTEQRDSAMYRCASSLAGGWADTQYFGPGTRLTVL.

J is TRBJ2-3 and V is TRBV24-1; 8 bases fit TRBD1. This CDR3 has 14 amino acids. Losses at the gene ends were 8 bases for V and 6 bases for J; bases not matched to a gene: 9. Germline V gene lookup returns CDR1 KGHDR and CDR2 SFDVKD. CDR3 in amino acids: CATTTGGDGDTQYF. CDR3 in DNA: TGTGCCACCACTACAGGGGGTGATGGGGATACGCAGTATTTT.